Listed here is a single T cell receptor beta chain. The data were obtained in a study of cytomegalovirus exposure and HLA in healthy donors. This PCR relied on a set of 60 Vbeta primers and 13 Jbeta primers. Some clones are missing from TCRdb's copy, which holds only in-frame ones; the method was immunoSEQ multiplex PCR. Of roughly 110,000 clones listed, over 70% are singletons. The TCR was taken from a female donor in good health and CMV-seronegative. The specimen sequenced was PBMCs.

The CDR3 region has the DNA TGTGCCAGCAACCCAGATGGCCGGGGCACAGATACGCAGTATTTT. This codes for CASNPDGRGTDTQYF. The chain couples TRBV5-4 to TRBJ2-3, with D uncertain. The CDR3 has 15 residues. V was cut by 6 bases and J by 1 base, with 15 bases left in between. Germline-derived CDR1 and CDR2 are SGHNT and YYREEE (reference sequence).